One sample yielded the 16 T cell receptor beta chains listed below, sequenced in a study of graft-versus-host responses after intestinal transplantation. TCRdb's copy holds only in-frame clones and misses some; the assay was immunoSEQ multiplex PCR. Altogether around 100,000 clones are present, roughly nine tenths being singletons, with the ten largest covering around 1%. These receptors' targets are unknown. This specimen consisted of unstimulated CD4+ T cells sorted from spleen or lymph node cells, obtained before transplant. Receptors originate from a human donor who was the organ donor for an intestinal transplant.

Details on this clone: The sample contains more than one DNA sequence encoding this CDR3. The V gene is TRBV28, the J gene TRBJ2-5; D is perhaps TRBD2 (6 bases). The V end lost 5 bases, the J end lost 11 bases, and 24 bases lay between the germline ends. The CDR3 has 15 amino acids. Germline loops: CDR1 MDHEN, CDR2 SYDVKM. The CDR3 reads CASSEPGLPAGTQYF. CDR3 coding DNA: TGTGCCAGCAGTGAACCGGGACTCCCAGCCGGGACTCAGTACTTC.

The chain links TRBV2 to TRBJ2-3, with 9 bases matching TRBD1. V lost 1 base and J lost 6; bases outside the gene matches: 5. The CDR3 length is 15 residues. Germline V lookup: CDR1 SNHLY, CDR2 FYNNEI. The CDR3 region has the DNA TGTGCCAGCAGTGAAGGGACAGGGGTCCCGGATACGCAGTATTTT. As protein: CASSEGTGVPDTQYF.

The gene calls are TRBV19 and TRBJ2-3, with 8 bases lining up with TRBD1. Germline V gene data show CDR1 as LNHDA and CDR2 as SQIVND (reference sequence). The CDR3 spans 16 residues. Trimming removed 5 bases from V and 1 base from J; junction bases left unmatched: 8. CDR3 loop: CASSLRLTGGTDTQYF. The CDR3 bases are TGTGCCAGTAGTCTCCGATTGACAGGGGGCACAGATACGCAGTATTTT.

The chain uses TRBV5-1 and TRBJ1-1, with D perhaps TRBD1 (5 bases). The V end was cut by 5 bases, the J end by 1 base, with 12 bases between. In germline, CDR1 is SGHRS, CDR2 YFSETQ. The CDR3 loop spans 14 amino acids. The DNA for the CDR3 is TGCGCCAGCAGTCTGGTCGGGGGGAACACTGAAGCTTTCTTT. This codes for CASSLVGGNTEAFF.

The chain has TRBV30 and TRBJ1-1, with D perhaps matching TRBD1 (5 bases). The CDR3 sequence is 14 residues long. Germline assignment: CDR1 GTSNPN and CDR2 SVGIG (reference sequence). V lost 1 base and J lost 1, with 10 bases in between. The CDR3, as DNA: TGTGCCTGGAGTGCGGGACTCTCGAACACTGAAGCTTTCTTT. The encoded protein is CAWSAGLSNTEAFF.

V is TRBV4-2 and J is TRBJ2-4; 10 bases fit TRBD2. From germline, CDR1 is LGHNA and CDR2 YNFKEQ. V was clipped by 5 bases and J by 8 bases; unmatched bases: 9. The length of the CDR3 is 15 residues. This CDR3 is CASSYQRGGLDIQYF. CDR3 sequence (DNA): TGTGCCAGCAGCTACCAGCGGGGGGGTTTAGACATTCAGTACTTC.

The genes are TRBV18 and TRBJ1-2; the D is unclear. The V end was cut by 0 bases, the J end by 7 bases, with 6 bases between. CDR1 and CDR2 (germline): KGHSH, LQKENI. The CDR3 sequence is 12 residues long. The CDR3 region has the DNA TGTGCCAGCTCACCACCGGCGGCTGGCTACACCTTC. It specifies CASSPPAAGYTF.

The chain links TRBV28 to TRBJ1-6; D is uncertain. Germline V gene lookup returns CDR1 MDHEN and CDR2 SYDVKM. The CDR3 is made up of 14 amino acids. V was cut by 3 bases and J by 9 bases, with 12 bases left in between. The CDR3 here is CASSLIVWSSPLHF. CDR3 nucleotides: TGTGCCAGCAGTTTGATCGTTTGGAGTTCACCCCTCCACTTT.

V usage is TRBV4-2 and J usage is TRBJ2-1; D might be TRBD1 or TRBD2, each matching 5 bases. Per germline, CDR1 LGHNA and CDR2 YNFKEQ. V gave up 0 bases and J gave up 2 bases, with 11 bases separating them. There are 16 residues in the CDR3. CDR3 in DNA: TGTGCCAGCAGCCAAGAGTGGGGGTCTGCCTACAATGAGCAGTTCTTC. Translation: CASSQEWGSAYNEQFF.

The CDR3 nucleotides are TGTGCCTGGAGTGTACGAGAGAACACTGAAGCTTTCTTT. It encodes CAWSVRENTEAFF. This sequence joins TRBV30 and TRBJ1-1; no clear D. The V gene's germline CDR1 is GTSNPN and CDR2 SVGIG (reference sequence). Trimming pared 0 bases from V and 1 base from J, leaving 6 bases between. The length of the CDR3 is 13 residues. The full variable domain, its missing parts supplied by reference TRBV30 and TRBJ1-1, is SQTIHQWPATLVQPVGSPLSLECTVEGTSNPNLYWYRQAAGRGLQLLFYSVGIGQISSEVPQNLSASRPQDRQFILSSKKLLLSDSGFYLCAWSVRENTEAFFGQGTRLTVV.

The CDR3 sequence: CASSQLGSRGLSPLHF. DNA of the CDR3: TGTGCCAGCAGCCAATTGGGTTCCAGAGGATTATCACCCCTCCACTTT. The V gene is TRBV14, the J gene TRBJ1-6, with D unclear. This CDR3 has 16 residues. In germline, CDR1 is SGHDN, CDR2 FVKESK. V was clipped by 2 bases and J by 10 bases, with 18 bases between them.

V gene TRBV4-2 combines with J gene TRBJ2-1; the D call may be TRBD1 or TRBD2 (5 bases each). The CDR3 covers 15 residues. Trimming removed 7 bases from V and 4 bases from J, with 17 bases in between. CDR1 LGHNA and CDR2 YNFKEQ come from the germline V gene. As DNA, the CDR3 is TGTGCCAGCACCCCCGGGGACGGACCTTACAATGAGCAGTTCTTC. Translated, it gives CASTPGDGPYNEQFF.

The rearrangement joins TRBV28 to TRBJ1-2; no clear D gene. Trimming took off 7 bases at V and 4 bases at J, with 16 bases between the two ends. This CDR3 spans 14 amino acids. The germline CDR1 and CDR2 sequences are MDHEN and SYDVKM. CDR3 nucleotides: TGTGCCAGCAACGAAGGGAGGGATCTCTATGGCTACACCTTC. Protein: CASNEGRDLYGYTF.

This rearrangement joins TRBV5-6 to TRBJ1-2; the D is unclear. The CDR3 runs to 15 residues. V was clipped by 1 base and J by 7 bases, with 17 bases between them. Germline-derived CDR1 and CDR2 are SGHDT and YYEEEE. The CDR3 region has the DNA TGTGCCAGCAGCTTGTTCGGCGAACAGTTAGGTGGCTACACCTTC. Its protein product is CASSLFGEQLGGYTF. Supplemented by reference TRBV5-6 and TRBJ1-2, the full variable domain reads DAGVTQSPTHLIKTRGQQVTLRCSPKSGHDTVSWYQQALGQGPQFIFQYYEEEERQRGNFPDRFSGHQFPNYSSELNVNALLLGDSALYLCASSLFGEQLGGYTFGSGTRLTVV.

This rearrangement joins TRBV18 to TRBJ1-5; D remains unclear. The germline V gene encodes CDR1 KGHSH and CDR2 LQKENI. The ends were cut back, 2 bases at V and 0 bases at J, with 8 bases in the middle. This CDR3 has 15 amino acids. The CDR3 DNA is TGTGCCAGCTCACCAGGTGATACTAGCAATCAGCCCCAGCATTTT. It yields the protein CASSPGDTSNQPQHF.

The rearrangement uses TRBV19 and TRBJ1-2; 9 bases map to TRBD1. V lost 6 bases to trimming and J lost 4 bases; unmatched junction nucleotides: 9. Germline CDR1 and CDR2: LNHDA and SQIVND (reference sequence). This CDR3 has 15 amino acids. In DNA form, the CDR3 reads TGTGCCAGTAGAGGTCGAGGGACAGGGTCCTATGGCTACACCTTC. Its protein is CASRGRGTGSYGYTF.